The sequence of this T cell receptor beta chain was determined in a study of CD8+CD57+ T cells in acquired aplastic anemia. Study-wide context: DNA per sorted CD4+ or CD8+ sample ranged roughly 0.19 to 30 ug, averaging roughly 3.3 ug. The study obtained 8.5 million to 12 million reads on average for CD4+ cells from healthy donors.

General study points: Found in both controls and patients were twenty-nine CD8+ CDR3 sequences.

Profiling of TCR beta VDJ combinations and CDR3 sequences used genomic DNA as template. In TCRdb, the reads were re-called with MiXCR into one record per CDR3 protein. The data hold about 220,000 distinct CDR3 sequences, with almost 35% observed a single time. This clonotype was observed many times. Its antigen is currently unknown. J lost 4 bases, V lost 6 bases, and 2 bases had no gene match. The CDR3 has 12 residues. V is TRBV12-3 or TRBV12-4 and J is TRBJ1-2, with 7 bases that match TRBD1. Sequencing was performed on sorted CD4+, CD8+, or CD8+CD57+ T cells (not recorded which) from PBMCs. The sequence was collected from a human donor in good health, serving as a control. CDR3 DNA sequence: TGTGCCAGCAGGGGACAGCCCTATGGCTACACCTTC. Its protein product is CASRGQPYGYTF.